This T cell receptor beta chain was sequenced in a study of blood T cell repertoires in COVID-19. Study overall: Sources were T cells, B-cell-depleted T cells, or PBMCs; the material itself was cDNA or gDNA.

V shed 2 bases and J shed 12 bases, with 13 bases lying between them. In germline, CDR1 is MNHNS, CDR2 SASEGT. This CDR3 region has 13 residues. As handled by the study authors: Estimation of nucleated cell counts relied on the amplification of reference gene primers. Some clones are missing from TCRdb's copy, which holds only in-frame ones; the method was immunoSEQ multiplex PCR. V, J and clone size were drawn from that table, and D and trimming were deduced from the DNA. Here the sample spans around 140,000 clones, 88% being singletons. The sample comprised peripheral blood. The receptor comes from a man in his 70s with acute or convalescent COVID-19. The chain joins TRBV6-1 to TRBJ2-2; the D gene is possibly TRBD2 (5 bases). The CDR3 region has the DNA TGTGCCAGCAGTGAACGGGCAGCGGCCAAGCTGTTTTTT. It is translated as CASSERAAAKLFF.